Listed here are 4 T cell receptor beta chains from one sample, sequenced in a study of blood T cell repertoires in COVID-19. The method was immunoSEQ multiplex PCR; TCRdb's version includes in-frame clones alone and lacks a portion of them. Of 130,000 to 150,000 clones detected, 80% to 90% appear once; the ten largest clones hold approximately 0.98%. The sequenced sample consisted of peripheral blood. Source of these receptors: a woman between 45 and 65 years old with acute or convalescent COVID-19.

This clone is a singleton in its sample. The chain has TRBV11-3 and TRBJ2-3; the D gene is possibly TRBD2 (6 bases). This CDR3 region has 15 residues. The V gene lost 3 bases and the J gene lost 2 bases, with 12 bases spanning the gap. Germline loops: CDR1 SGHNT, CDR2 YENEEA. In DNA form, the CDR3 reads TGTGCCAGCAGCTTGGGCGGGGAGCACACAGATACGCAGTATTTT. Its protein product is CASSLGGEHTDTQYF.

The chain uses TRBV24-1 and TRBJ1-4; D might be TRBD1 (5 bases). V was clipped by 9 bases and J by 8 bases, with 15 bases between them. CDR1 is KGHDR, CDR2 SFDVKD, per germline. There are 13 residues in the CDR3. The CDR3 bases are TGTGCCACCGCGCCGGGGAGGGGAGAAAAACTGTTTTTT. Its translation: CATAPGRGEKLFF.

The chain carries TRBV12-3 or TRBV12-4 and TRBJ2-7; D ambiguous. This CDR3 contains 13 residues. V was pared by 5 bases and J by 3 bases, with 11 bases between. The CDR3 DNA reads TGTGCCAGCAGTCCTGACGGGTACTACGAGCAGTACTTC. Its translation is CASSPDGYYEQYF.

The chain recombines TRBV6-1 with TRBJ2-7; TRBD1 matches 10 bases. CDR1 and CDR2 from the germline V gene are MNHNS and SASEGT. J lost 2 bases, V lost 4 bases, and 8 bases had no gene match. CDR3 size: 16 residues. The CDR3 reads CASSGGTGAYTYEQYF. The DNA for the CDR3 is TGTGCCAGCAGTGGAGGGACAGGGGCCTACACCTACGAGCAGTACTTC.